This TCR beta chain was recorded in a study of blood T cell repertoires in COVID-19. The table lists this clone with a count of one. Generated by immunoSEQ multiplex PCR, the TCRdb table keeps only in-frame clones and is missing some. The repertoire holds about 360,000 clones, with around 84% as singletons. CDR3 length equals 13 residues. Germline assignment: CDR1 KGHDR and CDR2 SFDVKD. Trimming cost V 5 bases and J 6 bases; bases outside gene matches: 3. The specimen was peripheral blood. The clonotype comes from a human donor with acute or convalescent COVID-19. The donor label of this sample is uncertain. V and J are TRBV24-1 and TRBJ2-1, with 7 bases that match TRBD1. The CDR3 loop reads CATSGDRVNEQFF. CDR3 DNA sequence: TGTGCCACCAGTGGCGACAGGGTCAATGAGCAGTTCTTC.